This TCR beta chain was sequenced during a study of graft-versus-host responses after intestinal transplantation. Study-wide results and limits: Researchers found peak circulating GvH clone levels linked to early post-transplant HvG declines. The recipient marrow held GvH clones, and some of them showed up first in ileum or blood.

The sample holds a few counts of this clone. The data were produced by immunoSEQ multiplex PCR, yet TCRdb's version contains in-frame clones alone and is incomplete. The sample shows roughly 4,000 clones, roughly 21% of them seen only once. The reaction was completed, and proliferating CFSE-low CD3+CD4+ and CD3+CD8+ responders were then sorted. This clonotype was obtained from a human patient who was an organ donor for intestinal transplantation. Specimen: alloreactive CD4+ T cells from a mixed lymphocyte reaction culture, collected before transplantation. Regarding subset: CFSE-low proliferating T cells sorted from roughly six-day pre-transplant mixed lymphocyte reaction (GvH or HvG direction).

This chain's CDR3 is CASSDLSGGAADTQYF. The CDR3, as DNA: TGTGCCAGCAGTGACCTCAGCGGGGGGGCCGCAGATACGCAGTATTTT. The V gene is TRBV2, the J gene TRBJ2-3, with 10 bases that match TRBD2. Germline V gene lookup returns CDR1 SNHLY and CDR2 FYNNEI. V shed 3 bases, J shed 4 bases, and the junction held 7 bases outside the gene matches. The CDR3 runs 16 residues.